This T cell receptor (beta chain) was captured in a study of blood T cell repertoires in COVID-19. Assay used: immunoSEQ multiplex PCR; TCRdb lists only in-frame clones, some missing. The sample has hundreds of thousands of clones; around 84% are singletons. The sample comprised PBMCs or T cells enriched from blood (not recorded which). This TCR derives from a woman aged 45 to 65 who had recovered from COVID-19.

CDR3 sequence (DNA): TGTGCCAGCAGCGCCCGACAGGGGGGATACTCTGGAAACACCATATATTTT. Translating it yields CASSARQGGYSGNTIYF. V gene TRBV9 combines with J gene TRBJ1-3, with 9 nucleotides matching TRBD1. The CDR3 runs to 17 residues. With V trimmed by 3 bases and J by 0 bases, 7 bases remained unmatched. Germline CDR1 and CDR2: SGDLS and YYNGEE.